This passage covers 11 T cell receptor beta chains from one sample sequenced in a study of metastatic and nonmetastatic thyroid tumors. TCRdb re-called clones from the PCR reads using MiXCR. The sample holds about 20,000 clones, around 28% seen once. Every patient underwent thyroid surgery untreated. Sequencing was performed on blood. These TCRs come from a female donor with papillary thyroid cancer or a benign thyroid nodule (not recorded which). Some clones in this sample may be carry-over from other donors' samples.

The chain couples TRBV3-1 to TRBJ1-5; perhaps TRBD1 as D (5 bases). The CDR3 runs to 14 residues. The germline V and J ends were trimmed by 1 base and 1 base, with 5 bases remaining between them. The germline V gene encodes CDR1 LGHDT and CDR2 YNNKEL (reference sequence). CDR3 loop: CASSQGGSNQPQHF. The CDR3, as DNA: TGTGCCAGCAGCCAAGGGGGGAGCAATCAGCCCCAGCATTTT.

This clone was seen only a few times. The chain employs TRBV19 and TRBJ2-7; possible D gene TRBD1, 6 bases. The CDR3 runs 14 residues. Germline CDR1 LNHDA, CDR2 SQIVND (reference sequence). Trimming took 1 base from V and 2 from J, leaving 9 bases between them. The CDR3 coding sequence is TGTGCCAGTAGTATAGGGACAGCCACCTACGAGCAGTACTTC. Its translation is CASSIGTATYEQYF.

This chain uses TRBV4-1 with TRBJ1-4; the D is unclear. Germline CDR1 is MGHRA and CDR2 is YSYEKL. The CDR3 has 11 residues. V was pared by 4 bases and J by 4 bases, with 1 base between. This chain's CDR3 is CASSRNEKLFF. The CDR3 DNA reads TGCGCCAGCAGCCGTAATGAAAAACTGTTTTTT.

The chain combines TRBV20-1 with TRBJ2-7, with 9 bases matching TRBD1. Trimming at V came to 1 base and at J to 1 base, leaving 2 bases not matched to a gene. This CDR3 contains 14 residues. Germline V lookup: CDR1 DFQATT, CDR2 SNEGSKA (reference sequence). CDR3 nucleotide sequence: TGCAGTGCTAGAGGGACAGGGGCTTCCTACGAGCAGTACTTC. It is translated as CSARGTGASYEQYF.

This clone has a count of ten or more. This chain connects TRBV7-9 to TRBJ2-7; maybe TRBD2 (6 bases). Germline CDR1 SEHNR, CDR2 FQNEAQ (reference sequence). This CDR3 comprises 13 residues. Trimming removed 7 bases at V and 3 bases at J, with 13 bases between. The CDR3: CASNINSGYEQYF. The DNA of the CDR3 is TGTGCCAGCAATATAAATAGCGGCTACGAGCAGTACTTC.

V and J are TRBV6-1 and TRBJ2-7; a possible D gene is TRBD2 (6 bases). The CDR3 has 14 amino acids. Germline CDR1 MNHNS, CDR2 SASEGT. Trimming pared 5 bases from V and 2 bases from J, leaving 13 bases between. CDR3 sequence reads: CASSPGLSAYEQYF. The CDR3 DNA reads as TGTGCCAGCAGTCCGGGACTTTCAGCCTACGAGCAGTACTTC.

This clone was found a few times. The chain couples TRBV19 to TRBJ2-1, with TRBD1 matching 8 bases. Germline V lookup: CDR1 LNHDA, CDR2 SQIVND (reference sequence). V was pared by 5 bases and J by 2 bases, with 5 bases of the junction left unmatched. This CDR3 spans 15 amino acids. CDR3 sequence: CASSLWTGPYNEQFF. Written as DNA, the CDR3 is TGTGCCAGTAGTCTCTGGACAGGGCCCTACAATGAGCAGTTCTTC.

This clone was counted ten times or more. The DNA of the CDR3 is TGTGCCAGCAGCTGGGGGACAGGGCGAGGCGGCTACACCTTC. Protein product: CASSWGTGRGGYTF. V and J are TRBV5-8 and TRBJ1-2, with 9 bases aligning to TRBD1. Germline CDR1 reads SGHTS; CDR2 reads YDEGEE. This CDR3 spans 14 amino acids. Germline trimming cut 3 bases from V and 8 bases from J; bases unmatched to any gene: 8.

The J gene is TRBJ2-7, the V gene TRBV20-1; 14 nucleotides agree with TRBD2. Losses at the gene ends were 3 bases for V and 0 bases for J; bases not matched to a gene: 16. The length of the CDR3 is 20 residues. Per the germline V gene, CDR1 is DFQATT and CDR2 is SNEGSKA (reference sequence). The DNA of the CDR3 is TGCAGTGCTAGCCTGGGACTAGCGGGAGATTTGGCCACCGCCTCCTACGAGCAGTACTTC. It translates to CSASLGLAGDLATASYEQYF.

This clone was counted between two and nine times. CDR3 nucleotide sequence: TGTGCCAGCAGCCGTGGGCGCCGCCTGGAAGGGACCCAGTACTTC. It encodes CASSRGRRLEGTQYF. The V and J genes are TRBV6-1 and TRBJ2-5; D is ambiguous. The CDR3 spans 15 residues. The ends were cut back, 6 bases at V and 7 bases at J, with 21 bases in the middle. Germline V lookup: CDR1 MNHNS, CDR2 SASEGT.

J is TRBJ1-1 and V is TRBV20-1; tentatively, D is TRBD1 (5 bases). The CDR3 totals 16 residues. V was cut by 2 bases and J by 7 bases, with 23 bases left in between. Germline values: CDR1 DFQATT, CDR2 SNEGSKA (reference sequence). This CDR3 reads CSARSPVDAGRNEAFF. Here the CDR3 DNA reads TGCAGTGCTAGATCCCCAGTGGATGCAGGGCGGAATGAAGCTTTCTTT.